This T cell receptor (beta chain) derives from a study of shared clonotypes between healthy human individuals. V lost 5 bases and J lost 2; bases outside the gene matches: 6. Germline V CDR1 and CDR2: SGHVS, FNYEAQ. This CDR3 comprises 14 residues. TCRdb's table, derived via immunoSEQ multiplex PCR, lists solely in-frame clones and lacks some. The sample yields approximately 2.1 million clones, over 85% seen once. The V call is TRBV7-6, the J call TRBJ2-7, with 7 positions matching TRBD2. The sequenced material came from naive CD4+ T cells from PBMCs. Subset given: CD45RA+ positively selected. The sequence derives from a man aged 18 to 30 in good health. Some clones in this sample may be carry-over from other donors' samples. The CDR3 DNA is TGTGCCAGCAGCCGTGGACTAGGTGCCTACGAGCAGTACTTC. It encodes CASSRGLGAYEQYF.